These 8 T cell receptor beta chains came from one sample sequenced in a study of T cells in Graves' hyperthyroidism and ophthalmopathy. RNA transcripts served as the template for amplifying TCR beta CDR3 regions. The study used the HTBI primer set for a first-round RT-PCR of the TCR CDR3. TCRdb recomputed calls from the multiplex PCR reads with MiXCR, one row per CDR3 protein. There are approximately 300,000 distinct CDR3 sequences in the sample; over 15% occur only once, and roughly 50% lies in the top ten. The sample consisted of blood. The receptor set was obtained from a woman in her sixties or seventies with Graves' ophthalmopathy.

The chain links TRBV29-1 to TRBJ2-7; D assignment may be TRBD1 or TRBD2 (6 bases each). In germline, CDR1 is SQVTM, CDR2 ANQGSEA. There are 14 residues in the CDR3. The V end was cut by 2 bases, the J end by 4 bases, with 15 bases between. CDR3 nucleotide sequence: TGCAGCGTTGAATGGGGGGAAGGGGGATACGAGCAGTACTTC. Amino acids: CSVEWGEGGYEQYF.

This clonotype showed up many times. The chain has TRBV28 and TRBJ1-3, with D unclear. The CDR3 extends over 12 amino acids. The V gene lost 5 bases and the J gene lost 13 bases, with 15 bases spanning the gap. Germline lookup yields CDR1 MDHEN and CDR2 SYDVKM. The CDR3 DNA follows: TGTGCCAGCAGTCCAACAACACGGTTGATATATTTT. It encodes CASSPTTRLIYF.

This clonotype was observed at least ten times. The genes are TRBV18 and TRBJ2-7; D is undetermined. The CDR3 has 13 amino acids. Trimming stripped 0 bases from V and 6 bases from J, with 9 bases between. The germline V gene has CDR1 KGHSH and CDR2 LQKENI. As DNA, the CDR3 is TGTGCCAGCTCACCACCAGAGTCCGCCGAGCAGTACTTC. Amino acid sequence: CASSPPESAEQYF.

This clonotype was counted many times. V usage is TRBV7-2 and J usage is TRBJ1-1; D possibly corresponds to TRBD1 (5 bases). Trimming cost V 1 base and J 8 bases, with 8 bases left between them. Germline-derived CDR1 and CDR2 are SGHTA and FQGNSA. The CDR3 is made up of 12 amino acids. Written as DNA, the CDR3 is TGTGCCAGCAGCTTAGAGTGGGGGGAAGCTTTCTTT. It translates to CASSLEWGEAFF.

The CDR3 coding sequence is TGTGCCAGCAGTGTGGACCTGAGCGGGGTTCAGTACTTC. It translates to CASSVDLSGVQYF. This chain joins TRBV6-1 and TRBJ2-4; TRBD2 agrees at 7 bases. CDR1 and CDR2 from the germline V gene are MNHNS and SASEGT. With 4 bases clipped from V and 11 bases from J, the junction kept 8 bases outside the gene matches. CDR3 size: 13 residues.

This clonotype came up many times. The gene calls are TRBV20-1 and TRBJ1-4; 7 bases are shared with TRBD1. This CDR3 is 14 amino acids long. V trimming: 0 bases; J trimming: 7 bases; junction bases outside the gene matches: 5. Looked up from germline, CDR1 is DFQATT and CDR2 is SNEGSKA (reference sequence). This CDR3 is CSARETGKGEKLFF. In nucleotides, the CDR3 is TGCAGTGCTAGAGAGACAGGGAAAGGTGAAAAACTGTTTTTT.

This clonotype was seen at least ten times. V usage is TRBV5-1 and J usage is TRBJ2-3; a weak D match, TRBD1 (5 bases). The CDR3 loop spans 13 amino acids. Germline assignment: CDR1 SGHRS and CDR2 YFSETQ. Trimming shortened V by 4 bases and J by 6 bases, and 12 bases separated the two germline ends. In DNA form, the CDR3 reads TGCGCCAGCAGCGCCGGACACTGGGATACGCAGTATTTT. It encodes CASSAGHWDTQYF.

This clonotype was seen at least ten times. The chain recombines TRBV7-2 with TRBJ2-2; D remains unclear. The CDR3 is 13 residues long. Germline V gene data show CDR1 as SGHTA and CDR2 as FQGNSA. The V end was cut by 6 bases, the J end by 12 bases, with 17 bases between. The CDR3 DNA reads TGTGCCAGCAGGTTTCGACCTTTAGAACAGCTGTTTTTT. Protein: CASRFRPLEQLFF.